This paragraph reports one T cell receptor (beta chain). The target antigen is unknown. V was clipped by 0 bases and J by 7 bases; unmatched bases: 8. Germline loops: CDR1 SGDLS, CDR2 YYNGEE. The CDR3 runs 17 residues. The data stem from a study of T cell responses to AZD1222 COVID-19 vaccine. Findings of the study overall: The study reported that nearly half of spike-specific TCRs target unmutated variant regions. Spike-specific TCR breadth and depth went up after people got two AZD1222 doses. Just five or six AZD1222 recipients tested seropositive at baseline. Donors, mostly white British, included more females; clonal diversity was possibly underestimated.

Libraries were prepared by immunoSEQ multiplex PCR; TCRdb keeps only in-frame clonotypes and omits some of them. The table includes about 140,000 clones, more than 80% detected once. The TCR comes from an adult who received the MenACWY meningococcal vaccine as a control. The chain recombines TRBV9 with TRBJ2-1; 12 positions match TRBD1. Source: peripheral blood, taken 28 days after the second dose of the MenACWY control vaccine. In DNA form, the CDR3 reads TGTGCCAGCAGCGTAGTGGGGGGACAGGGGGCGCTTAATGAGCAGTTCTTC. It codes for CASSVVGGQGALNEQFF.